The rows below give T cell receptor beta chains drawn from one sample of a study of long-term antiretroviral therapy in people with HIV. Clones were read by immunoSEQ multiplex PCR, and TCRdb kept only the in-frame ones, dropping some. Here the sample spans about 19,000 clones, around three quarters being singletons. Specimen: unsorted PBMCs, collected 0.2 years after starting antiretroviral therapy. The receptors were gathered from a middle-aged woman with HIV. CDR3s include the opening cysteine and the closing phenylalanine or tryptophan. The D gene is left open where the match is weak. Size is stated for part of the rows, as once, few or many counts, or as a class when the clone is expanded.

J: TRBJ1-5; V: TRBV4-1; D: .; size: .; CDR3: CASSQAEEMSHQPQHF; DNA: TGCGCCAGCAGCCAAGCGGAGGAGATGAGTCATCAGCCCCAGCATTTT
J: TRBJ2-5; V: TRBV5-4; D: .; size: .; CDR3: CASSRSGSETQYF; DNA: TGTGCCAGCAGCCGTTCTGGGTCAGAGACCCAGTACTTC
J: TRBJ2-1; V: TRBV7-9; D: TRBD1; size: .; CDR3: CASSLPTGVASYNEQFF; DNA: TGTGCCAGCAGCTTACCAACAGGGGTTGCCTCCTACAATGAGCAGTTCTTC
J: TRBJ1-3; V: TRBV7-9; D: .; size: .; CDR3: CASSLVVAGNTIYF; DNA: TGTGCCAGCAGCTTAGTGGTGGCCGGAAACACCATATATTTT
J: TRBJ2-1; V: TRBV10-3; D: TRBD1; size: .; CDR3: CAISVNQGVYNEQFF; DNA: TGTGCCATCAGTGTAAACCAGGGGGTTTACAATGAGCAGTTCTTC
J: TRBJ1-2; V: TRBV6-5; D: TRBD1; size: .; CDR3: CASSFLDRGYGYTF; DNA: TGTGCCAGCAGCTTTTTGGACAGGGGCTATGGCTACACCTTC
J: TRBJ1-4; V: TRBV4-1; D: .; size: .; CDR3: CASSQDLNPEKLFF; DNA: TGCGCCAGCAGCCAAGATCTTAATCCAGAAAAACTGTTTTTT
J: TRBJ1-1; V: TRBV5-6; D: .; size: once; CDR3: CASSQLFTGFTEAFF; DNA: TGTGCCAGCAGCCAACTTTTTACAGGGTTTACTGAAGCTTTCTTT
J: TRBJ2-2; V: TRBV5-1; D: .; size: .; CDR3: CASSLTGQTGELFF; DNA: TGCGCCAGCAGCTTAACAGGGCAAACCGGGGAGCTGTTTTTT
J: TRBJ1-4; V: TRBV18; D: TRBD1; size: .; CDR3: CASSPVRDRGRDSPVEKLFF; DNA: TGTGCCAGCTCACCAGTCCGGGACAGGGGGCGAGATTCCCCCGTTGAAAAACTGTTTTTT
J: TRBJ2-1; V: TRBV14; D: TRBD2; size: once; CDR3: CASSQATGLAGGREQFF; DNA: TGTGCCAGCAGCCAGGCGACGGGACTAGCGGGGGGGCGTGAGCAGTTCTTC
J: TRBJ1-4; V: TRBV19; D: .; size: .; CDR3: CASSITAGSREKLFF; DNA: TGTGCCAGTAGTATTACAGCGGGTTCCCGAGAAAAACTGTTTTTT
J: TRBJ2-1; V: TRBV7-9; D: TRBD2; size: .; CDR3: CASSFGLAGGGEFF; DNA: TGTGCCAGCAGCTTCGGACTAGCGGGGGGGGGTGAGTTCTTC
J: TRBJ1-1; V: TRBV4-1; D: .; size: .; CDR3: CASSPGAGWTEAFF; DNA: TGCGCCAGCAGCCCCGGGGCGGGGTGGACTGAAGCTTTCTTT
J: TRBJ2-1; V: TRBV6-5; D: TRBD2; size: .; CDR3: CASSYELAEATNEQFF; DNA: TGTGCCAGCAGTTACGAACTAGCGGAAGCCACCAATGAGCAGTTCTTC
J: TRBJ1-6; V: TRBV2; D: TRBD1; size: .; CDR3: CASSQDRANSPLHF; DNA: TGTGCCAGCAGTCAAGACAGGGCCAATTCACCCCTCCACTTT
J: TRBJ2-3; V: TRBV9; D: .; size: .; CDR3: CASSVAGGATDTQYF; DNA: TGTGCCAGCAGCGTAGCCGGCGGGGCGACAGATACGCAGTATTTT
J: TRBJ1-2; V: TRBV15; D: TRBD1; size: .; CDR3: CATSSTVGQGVDYGYTF; DNA: TGTGCCACCAGCAGCACGGTGGGACAGGGAGTGGACTATGGCTACACCTTC
J: TRBJ2-7; V: TRBV10-3; D: .; size: once; CDR3: CAAGGGYEQYF; DNA: TGTGCCGCCGGAGGCGGCTACGAGCAGTACTTC
J: TRBJ2-7; V: TRBV4-3; D: .; size: once; CDR3: CASSQGAFYEQYF; DNA: TGCGCCAGCAGCCAAGGGGCTTTCTACGAGCAGTACTTC
J: TRBJ1-1; V: TRBV19; D: .; size: .; CDR3: CASSTIMNTEAFF; DNA: TGTGCCAGTAGTACCATAATGAACACTGAAGCTTTCTTT
J: TRBJ2-3; V: TRBV2; D: TRBD2; size: .; CDR3: CASTAGLAGVDTQYF; DNA: TGTGCCAGCACCGCGGGGCTAGCGGGAGTAGATACGCAGTATTTT
J: TRBJ2-1; V: TRBV7-9; D: TRBD2; size: .; CDR3: CASSPVGLAGVGQFF; DNA: TGTGCCAGCAGCCCGGTGGGACTAGCGGGAGTTGGTCAGTTCTTC
J: TRBJ2-7; V: TRBV15; D: .; size: .; CDR3: CATSRGGTSSSYEQYF; DNA: TGTGCCACCAGCAGAGGAGGGACATCGAGCTCCTACGAGCAGTACTTC
J: TRBJ1-6; V: TRBV2; D: .; size: .; CDR3: CASSERDLNSPLHF; DNA: TGTGCCAGCAGTGAGAGGGACCTAAATTCACCCCTCCACTTT
J: TRBJ2-7; V: TRBV5-1; D: .; size: .; CDR3: CASSEDIMSFVGEQYF; DNA: TGCGCCAGCAGCGAGGACATTATGTCCTTTGTAGGGGAGCAGTACTTC
J: TRBJ2-2; V: TRBV2; D: TRBD2; size: .; CDR3: CASSDSGRTGELFF; DNA: TGTGCCAGCAGTGATAGCGGGAGAACCGGGGAGCTGTTTTTT
J: TRBJ1-2; V: TRBV11-3; D: .; size: few; CDR3: CASSLEGSGFNGYTF; DNA: TGTGCCAGCAGCTTAGAAGGGTCAGGGTTCAATGGCTACACCTTC
J: TRBJ1-1; V: TRBV27; D: .; size: .; CDR3: CASSAGGTEAFF; DNA: TGTGCCAGCAGTGCCGGAGGGACTGAAGCTTTCTTT
J: TRBJ2-1; V: TRBV6-5; D: .; size: .; CDR3: CASRWPGLPNEQFF; DNA: TGTGCCAGCAGGTGGCCGGGACTCCCCAATGAGCAGTTCTTC
J: TRBJ2-7; V: TRBV30; D: .; size: .; CDR3: CAWCRGTTYEQYF; DNA: TGTGCCTGGTGTCGGGGGACGACCTACGAGCAGTACTTC
J: TRBJ2-1; V: TRBV4-2; D: TRBD1; size: few; CDR3: CASRTGKSYNEQFF; DNA: TGTGCCAGCAGGACAGGGAAGTCCTACAATGAGCAGTTCTTC
J: TRBJ1-2; V: TRBV19; D: .; size: .; CDR3: CASTMGDFGYTF; DNA: TGTGCCAGTACCATGGGGGATTTTGGCTACACCTTC
J: TRBJ2-7; V: TRBV10-2; D: .; size: .; CDR3: CASSPPGLNYEQYF; DNA: TGCGCCAGCAGTCCACCGGGACTCAACTACGAGCAGTACTTC
J: TRBJ2-7; V: TRBV5-6; D: TRBD2; size: .; CDR3: CASSVGLAGEQYF; DNA: TGTGCCAGCAGCGTGGGACTAGCAGGCGAGCAGTACTTC
J: TRBJ1-1; V: TRBV5-6; D: TRBD1; size: .; CDR3: CASSVRTGGEGTEAFF; DNA: TGTGCCAGCAGCGTTAGGACAGGGGGTGAGGGCACTGAAGCTTTCTTT
J: TRBJ2-3; V: TRBV10-3; D: .; size: .; CDR3: CAIQAEGTRDTQYF; DNA: TGTGCCATTCAAGCGGAGGGCACCCGAGATACGCAGTATTTT
J: TRBJ1-2; V: TRBV14; D: .; size: .; CDR3: CASSQTVYGYTF; DNA: TGTGCCAGCAGCCAGACAGTCTATGGCTACACCTTC
J: TRBJ2-6; V: TRBV30; D: TRBD2; size: once; CDR3: CAWSVTRAGGSGANVLTF; DNA: TGTGCCTGGAGTGTAACCCGGGCGGGGGGCTCTGGGGCCAACGTCCTGACTTTC
J: TRBJ2-1; V: TRBV11-2; D: .; size: .; CDR3: CASSLEQGNSYNEQFF; DNA: TGTGCCAGCAGCTTAGAACAGGGAAACTCCTACAATGAGCAGTTCTTC
J: TRBJ2-2; V: TRBV2; D: .; size: .; CDR3: CASSDVSNTGELFF; DNA: TGTGCCAGCAGTGATGTCTCCAACACCGGGGAGCTGTTTTTT